This TCR beta chain appears in the sequencing data of a study of T cells in Graves' hyperthyroidism and ophthalmopathy (dated by TCRdb to the late 2010s). A note on the overall study: Peripheral blood samples were taken at initial diagnosis, before any treatment was given. After blood sampling, hyperthyroidism patients were treated with methimazole at a starting dose of 30 mg daily, and ophthalmopathy patients were treated with high-dose intravenous methylprednisolone. According to the paper, TCR Vbeta CDR3 sequencing was carried out on approximately 140 peripheral blood samples, which came from under 50 ophthalmopathy, around 74 hyperthyroidism and about 17 progressor patients. Prospective prediction of ophthalmopathy was tested in an independent validation cohort of some 20 hyperthyroidism patients and some 17 patients who later progressed to ophthalmopathy. A discovery cohort of fewer than 110 patients, approximately 44 with Graves' ophthalmopathy and under 60 with stable Graves' hyperthyroidism, was used to find distinguishing TCR V-J signatures. For training and testing, the roughly 100 patients in the discovery cohort were randomly divided in a 7:3 ratio. In over five Graves' hyperthyroidism patients, the study also compared T-cell repertoires from thyroid tissue with T-cell repertoires from blood. Broader findings and caveats from the paper: No statistical method was used to set the sample size in advance, and investigators knew the group allocation. In cross-validation, a model built on a 13 V-J signature told ophthalmopathy apart from stable hyperthyroidism with approximately 90% sensitivity and around 81% specificity, and in testing the same model reached 80%/75%. In validation, the model predicted progression to ophthalmopathy with 65% to 71% sensitivity and roughly 72% specificity, a median of around six months before onset. Blood samples also contained most of the expanded thyroid clonotypes (frequency above 0.001), which suggests that blood repertoires may reflect thyroid immune responses.

As encoded in the germline V gene, CDR1 is MRHNA while CDR2 is SNTAGT. Taken from cysteine to phenylalanine, the CDR3 has 15 residues. Only the CDR3 portion is preserved as DNA: 45 bases, with reading frame beginning at the first base. The V end gives up 5 bases and the J end 3 bases, leaving 4 bases in the junction not matched to a gene. Ophthalmopathy patients had moderately to severely active disease, Clinical Activity Score of at least 3, NOSPECS grade of at least 4, and duration under 3 months. The study excluded patients with uncontrolled infections, other autoimmune diseases, pregnancy or lactation. Diagnoses relied on clinical symptoms, serum thyroxine and TRAb, thyroid ultrasound and orbital computed tomography. PBMCs were separated from under 11 ml of fresh peripheral blood using Ficoll-Paque density gradient centrifugation. Total RNA was extracted with Trizol reagent, and quality was checked on an Agilent 2100 Bioanalyzer.

The TCR beta CDR3 regions were amplified from RNA transcripts. A first-round RT-PCR of the TCR CDR3 used the HTBI primer set with the Qiagen OneStep RT-PCR kit. Libraries were constructed in a second round of multiplex PCR, after which size selection and purification were carried out. Sequencing of the libraries was done on an Illumina HiSeq2000 using paired-end 100 bp reads. Under the source paper's analysis protocol: SOAPnuke was used to process the raw data, throwing out any read that contained adapters or uncalled bases, had a mean Phred below 15, or lacked an exact constant-primer or identifier match. COPE v1.2.5 was used to merge high-quality paired reads, and clonotypes were defined as unique nucleotide sequences. Clonotypes were aligned to IMGT TRBV, TRBD and TRBJ reference segments using MiTCR v1.1. The analysis was restricted to V-J combinations with a frequency above 0.0001, which together covered over 99% of the repertoires. A TCS score was defined as the ratio of F50 (clonal expansion) to E x V (chaos), with BLOSUM62-based TCRdist applied between CDR3 peptides within each V-J. Welch's t-statistics and random forest reduced fewer than 600 V-J features to roughly 13, which were used in a naive Bayes classifier (R e1071). TCRdb's own reprocessing of the public reads used fastp at Q25 and MiXCR and kept productive beta chains. Rows with one shared CDR3 protein collapse into an entry with the most common genes and DNA. The V and J calls were determined by TCRdb, not by the authors. The sample table lists 530,000 or so distinct CDR3 sequences, over 15% of them with a count of one. The top ten clonotypes cover 17% of the sample.

This clonotype was picked up a small number of times. Its antigen is currently not known. Base qualities are not provided; no much larger clone lies one nucleotide away. The V and J segments used are TRBV6-4 and TRBJ2-1, with 10 bases in between that match TRBD2. This TCR was recovered from a young woman with Graves' ophthalmopathy. Sequenced input: blood. The CDR3 protein sequence reads: CASSNGLADYNEQFF. The sequence in DNA is TGTGCCAGCAGTAACGGACTAGCGGACTACAATGAGCAGTTCTTC.